This entry lists 2 T cell receptor beta chains sequenced from one sample in a study of T cell changes during pregnancy in multiple sclerosis. Assay used: immunoSEQ multiplex PCR; TCRdb lists only in-frame clones, some missing. The table shows more than 50,000 clones, with 91% occurring only once. This sample comprised peripheral blood, obtained before pregnancy. All receptors derive from a female donor with multiple sclerosis, enrolled in a pregnancy study.

DNA of the CDR3: TGTGCCAGCAGCTTTCAGGGTTTGAACACTGAAGCTTTCTTT. The encoded protein is CASSFQGLNTEAFF. The rearrangement joins TRBV7-8 to TRBJ1-1; D might be TRBD1 (5 bases). V lost 3 bases and J 0 bases, leaving 8 bases between the germline ends. CDR3 size: 14 residues. Germline CDR1 is SGHVS and CDR2 is FQNEAQ.

V is TRBV4-3 and J is TRBJ2-5; TRBD2 matches 7 bases. Trimming took 0 bases from V and 5 from J; bases not matched to a gene: 9. The CDR3 sequence is 16 residues long. Germline CDR1 and CDR2: LGHNA and YSLEER. CDR3 DNA: TGCGCCAGCAGCCAAGATTTTCGTAGCGGGCGGGAGACCCAGTACTTC. It translates to CASSQDFRSGRETQYF.